This T cell receptor beta chain was profiled in a study of T cell responses to AZD1222 COVID-19 vaccine. This clone was recorded only once. No antigen is known for it. Trimming left V 0 bases short and J 3 bases short, with 9 bases between. Per germline, CDR1 LGHNA and CDR2 YSLEER. The CDR3 totals 14 residues. Study-level points and caveats: Reportedly, nearly half of unique spike TCRs recognized epitopes outside B.1.351/B.1.1.7 mutations. Donors skewed white British and female; clonal diversity was possibly underestimated.

Data came from immunoSEQ multiplex PCR; TCRdb stores just in-frame clones and leaves some out. The sample lists about 140,000 clones, almost 90% occurring once. This receptor was taken from an adult in good health. This specimen was peripheral blood, taken on day 0 of AZD1222 vaccination. V usage is TRBV4-3 and J usage is TRBJ2-7, with no clear D. The CDR3 DNA reads TGCGCCAGCAGCCAAGATCCCCAGGACTACGAGCAGTACTTC. This translates into CASSQDPQDYEQYF.